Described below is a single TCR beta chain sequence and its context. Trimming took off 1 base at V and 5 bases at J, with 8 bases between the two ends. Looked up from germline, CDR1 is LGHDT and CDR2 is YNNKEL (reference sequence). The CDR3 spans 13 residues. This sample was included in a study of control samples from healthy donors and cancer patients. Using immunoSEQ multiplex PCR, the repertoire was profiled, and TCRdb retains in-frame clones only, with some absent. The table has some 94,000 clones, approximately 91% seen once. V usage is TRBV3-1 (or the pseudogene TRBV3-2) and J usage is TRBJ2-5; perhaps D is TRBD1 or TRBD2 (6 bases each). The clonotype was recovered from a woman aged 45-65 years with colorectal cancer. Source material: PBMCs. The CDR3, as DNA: TGTGCCAGCAGCCAAGCGGGGGCCGAGACCCAGTACTTC. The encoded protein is CASSQAGAETQYF.